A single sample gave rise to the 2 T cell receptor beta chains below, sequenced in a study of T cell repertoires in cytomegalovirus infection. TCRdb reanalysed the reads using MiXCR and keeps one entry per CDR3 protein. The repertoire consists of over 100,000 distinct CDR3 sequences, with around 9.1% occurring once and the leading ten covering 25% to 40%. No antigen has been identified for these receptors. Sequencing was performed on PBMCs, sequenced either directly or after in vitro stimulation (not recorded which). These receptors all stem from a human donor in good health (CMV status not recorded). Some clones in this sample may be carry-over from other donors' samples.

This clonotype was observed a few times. This CDR3 is CASSPRGLDTEAFF. Written as DNA, the CDR3 is TGTGCCAGCAGCCCGCGAGGGTTGGACACTGAAGCTTTCTTT. The V call is TRBV5-5, the J call TRBJ1-1; D call uncertain. Trimming removed 4 bases at V and 3 bases at J, with 13 bases between. The CDR3 sequence is 14 residues long. The germline V gene encodes CDR1 SGHKS and CDR2 YYEKEE (reference sequence).

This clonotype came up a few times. CDR3 in amino acids: CASSLDHFEAFF. CDR3 nucleotides: TGTGCCAGCAGCTTAGATCACTTCGAAGCTTTCTTT. The genes are TRBV11-3 and TRBJ1-1; D unclear. Germline V CDR1 and CDR2: SGHNT, YENEEA. V lost 0 bases and J 8 bases, leaving 7 bases between the germline ends. The CDR3 is 12 residues long.